These T cell receptor beta chains were read from a single sample in a study of blood T cell repertoires in COVID-19. Repertoires were generated with immunoSEQ multiplex PCR, while TCRdb's copy carries only in-frame clones and drops some. This table has around 70,000 clones, approximately 89% appearing once. Sequencing was done on a sample of peripheral blood. Receptor source: a human donor in a cohort sampled during active COVID-19. CDR3s include the opening cysteine and the closing phenylalanine or tryptophan. D genes are given only for firm matches. Clone size is not always given. Where it is, it says once, few, many or a class for expanded clones.

CDR3	DNA	D	J	V	size
CASSLLASGVGKTQYF	TGCGCCAGCAGCTTGCTGGCTAGCGGGGTGGGAAAGACCCAGTACTTC	TRBD2	TRBJ2-5	TRBV5-1	.
CASSEAQGLHTEAFF	TGTGCCAGCAGTGAAGCACAGGGTTTGCACACTGAAGCTTTCTTT	.	TRBJ1-1	TRBV6-1	.
CASSQDVLGQRTSYEQYF	TGCGCCAGCAGCCAAGATGTTTTGGGACAGCGTACCTCCTACGAGCAGTACTTC	TRBD1	TRBJ2-7	TRBV4-3	.
CASSEARGTQYF	TGTGCCAGCAGTGAAGCGAGAGGGACCCAGTACTTC	.	TRBJ2-5	TRBV2	.
CADGQNNYGYTF	TGTGCCGACGGACAGAACAACTATGGCTACACCTTC	.	TRBJ1-2	TRBV2	.
CASSGTGANSPLHF	TGTGCCAGTAGCGGGACAGGGGCTAATTCACCCCTCCACTTT	TRBD1	TRBJ1-6	TRBV19	few
CASSPPNSGIHEQYF	TGTGCCAGCAGCCCGCCAAATTCAGGGATCCACGAGCAGTACTTC	.	TRBJ2-7	TRBV7-8	.
CASSPHQGDEQYF	TGTGCCAGCAGCCCTCACCAAGGGGACGAGCAGTACTTC	.	TRBJ2-7	TRBV3-1/TRBV3-2	.
CASSLGQGTYNEQFF	TGTGCCAGCAGCTTAGGGCAGGGGACCTACAATGAGCAGTTCTTC	.	TRBJ2-1	TRBV7-2	.
CASSWTGRNEQFF	TGTGCCAGCAGCTGGACAGGGCGGAATGAGCAGTTCTTC	TRBD1	TRBJ2-1	TRBV7-8	.
CAWSVPGFRTGELFF	TGTGCCTGGAGTGTACCGGGGTTCCGGACCGGGGAGCTGTTTTTT	.	TRBJ2-2	TRBV30	few
CASSPGGVTGELFF	TGTGCCAGCAGTCCTGGGGGGGTCACCGGGGAGCTGTTTTTT	TRBD2	TRBJ2-2	TRBV5-4	.
CASSLVQGAIGELFF	TGTGCCAGCAGTTTAGTACAGGGGGCGATCGGGGAGCTGTTTTTT	TRBD1	TRBJ2-2	TRBV27	.